This passage covers 24 T cell receptor beta chains from one sample sequenced in a study of read filtering for tumor transcriptome and immune sequencing. Molecular barcoded adaptors covering alpha/delta and beta/gamma chains were used on approximately 400 ng RNA. TCRdb fed the reads into MiXCR, producing one record per CDR3 protein. The table records some 120,000 distinct CDR3 sequences, over 10% of them present only once. Sequencing was done on a sample of a population of CD138-negative cells sorted from bone marrow. The receptors come from a donor aged 40 or older with multiple myeloma.

This clonotype was counted at least ten times. This chain links TRBV10-2 with TRBJ1-1; D not resolved. Trimming took 4 bases from V and 0 from J, leaving 9 bases between them. Germline V gives CDR1 WSHSY, CDR2 SAAADI. This CDR3 comprises 14 residues. DNA for the CDR3: TGCGCCAGCAGTGCACGCACGATGAACACTGAAGCTTTCTTT. Protein: CASSARTMNTEAFF.

This clonotype was counted ten times or more. V and J are TRBV6-2 or TRBV6-3 and TRBJ2-1, with 7 bases identical to TRBD2. The junction had 8 bases not matched to a gene; V was cut back by 3 bases and J by 12 bases. The CDR3 extends over 13 amino acids. The germline V gene encodes CDR1 MNHEY and CDR2 SVGEGT. Here the CDR3 DNA reads TGTGCCAGCAGTTATGAGCGGGACTATAGGCAGTTCTTC. This sequence encodes CASSYERDYRQFF.

This clonotype has ten or more counts. The V gene is TRBV29-1, the J gene TRBJ2-3; a weak D match, TRBD2 (6 bases). Deletions cut 5 bases from V and 0 bases from J, with 15 bases between. CDR1 is SQVTM, CDR2 ANQGSEA, per germline. CDR3 length equals 15 residues. The CDR3 sequence: CSVPVLAVSTDTQYF. The CDR3 coding sequence is TGCAGCGTTCCTGTATTAGCGGTTAGCACAGATACGCAGTATTTT.

Ten or more counts support this clonotype. The V gene is TRBV20-1, the J gene TRBJ2-1; D call uncertain. CDR3 length: 14 amino acids. Trimming took 2 bases from V and 0 from J, leaving 8 bases between them. Germline lookup yields CDR1 DFQATT and CDR2 SNEGSKA (reference sequence). In nucleotides, the CDR3 is TGCAGTGCTAGATCCGCAGCCTCCTACAATGAGCAGTTCTTC. This translates into CSARSAASYNEQFF.

This clonotype was counted many times. The chain is built from TRBV18 and TRBJ2-6; 7 nucleotides line up with TRBD1. Per the germline V gene, CDR1 is KGHSH and CDR2 is LQKENI. Trimming removed 3 bases from V and 0 bases from J; junction bases left unmatched: 5. This CDR3 contains 17 residues. CDR3 nucleotide sequence: TGTGCCAGCTCACCCGGGACAGAGAGCTCTGGGGCCAACGTCCTGACTTTC. This encodes CASSPGTESSGANVLTF.

This clonotype was recorded at least ten times. CDR3 nucleotide sequence: TGCGCCAGCAGTGAGACAAGGACAGGGAAAGAGACCCAGTACTTC. This translates into CASSETRTGKETQYF. J is TRBJ2-5 and V is TRBV10-1; 8 nucleotides line up with TRBD1. V was pared by 2 bases and J by 3 bases, with 5 bases of the junction left unmatched. The germline V gene has CDR1 WNHNN and CDR2 SYGVQD (reference sequence). The CDR3 runs 15 residues.

In its sample, this clonotype was seen many times. The chain links TRBV9 to TRBJ1-1; D is perhaps TRBD1 (5 bases). V dropped 4 bases and J dropped 5 bases, with 18 bases sitting between them. Looked up from germline, CDR1 is SGDLS and CDR2 is YYNGEE. This CDR3 region has 15 residues. The CDR3 sequence: CASSPPGFTGTEAFF. DNA of the CDR3: TGTGCCAGCAGCCCACCAGGGTTCACCGGGACTGAAGCTTTCTTT.

This clonotype was observed at least ten times. The chain has TRBV29-1 and TRBJ2-4; 10 bases are shared with TRBD1. J was trimmed by 6 bases and V by 4 bases; bases with no gene match: 6. The germline V gene has CDR1 SQVTM and CDR2 ANQGSEA. CDR3 length: 14 amino acids. The CDR3 region is CSVAGDRGANIQYF. The DNA of the CDR3 is TGCAGCGTTGCGGGGGACAGGGGTGCAAACATTCAGTACTTC.

There are a few counts of this clonotype. This chain links TRBV19 with TRBJ1-2; possibly TRBD1 for D (5 bases). Deletions cut 8 bases from V and 8 bases from J, with 12 bases between. Germline loops: CDR1 LNHDA, CDR2 SQIVND (reference sequence). The length of the CDR3 is 11 residues. The CDR3 is CASRLGEGYTF. The CDR3 coding sequence is TGTGCCAGTCGGTTAGGGGAAGGCTACACCTTC.

Ten or more counts support this clonotype. This chain joins TRBV21-1 and TRBJ1-4; TRBD1 was called by the table and not checked on the DNA. TRBV21-1 is a pseudogene locus. This CDR3 is 9 amino acids long. CDR3 residues: CASAQGLFF. Here the CDR3 DNA reads TGTGCCAGCGCGCAGGGACTGTTTTTT.

This clonotype was seen only a few times. The rearrangement uses TRBV12-3 or TRBV12-4 and TRBJ2-1, with TRBD1 matching 9 bases. This CDR3 spans 14 amino acids. The junction had 5 bases not matched to a gene; V was cut back by 6 bases and J by 5 bases. The CDR3 loop reads CASSDGQGNNEQFF. In DNA form, the CDR3 reads TGTGCCAGCAGCGACGGACAGGGGAACAATGAGCAGTTCTTC.

With respect to this clonotype: A much larger clone differs from this one at a single base, so this may be a read error. The V call is TRBV12-3 or TRBV12-4, the J call TRBJ2-2; D not certain. This CDR3 is 13 amino acids long. Trimming left V 4 bases short and J 7 bases short, with 10 bases between. CDR3 nucleotide sequence: TGTGCCAGCAGTTCCGTCAAAGTCGGGGAGCTGTTTTTT. This gives the protein CASSSVKVGELFF.

In DNA, the CDR3 is TGTGCCAGCAGCTTAGCGCCGAGTGAGAAAGAGACCCAGTACTTC. Translation: CASSLAPSEKETQYF. V and J are TRBV7-8 and TRBJ2-5; D is unresolved. The CDR3 is made up of 15 amino acids. Between the trimmed V and J ends, which lost 0 bases and 3 bases, there was a span of 11 bases. Germline CDR1 is SGHVS and CDR2 is FQNEAQ.

This clonotype has at least ten counts. This sequence joins TRBV29-1 and TRBJ2-2; tentatively, D is TRBD1 or TRBD2 (5 bases each). V was trimmed by 4 bases and J by 5 bases, leaving 5 bases between them. The CDR3 totals 11 residues. Germline V gene sequence: CDR1 SQVTM, CDR2 ANQGSEA. DNA for the CDR3: TGCAGCGTTGGGGGGACCGGGGAGCTGTTTTTT. Its protein product is CSVGGTGELFF.

This clonotype has at least ten counts. The genes are TRBV30 and TRBJ1-5, with 8 bases lining up with TRBD1. Per the germline V gene, CDR1 is GTSNPN and CDR2 is SVGIG (reference sequence). V was clipped by 1 base and J by 5 bases; unmatched bases: 10. This CDR3 contains 16 residues. The DNA for the CDR3 is TGTGCCTGGAGTGCCGGAGACAGGGGCCGGGATCAGCCCCAGCATTTT. Protein: CAWSAGDRGRDQPQHF. The full variable domain, its missing parts supplied by reference TRBV30 and TRBJ1-5, is SQTIHQWPATLVQPVGSPLSLECTVEGTSNPNLYWYRQAAGRGLQLLFYSVGIGQISSEVPQNLSASRPQDRQFILSSKKLLLSDSGFYLCAWSAGDRGRDQPQHFGDGTRLSIL.

In this sample, this clonotype turned up many times. The chain links TRBV4-1 to TRBJ2-3, with 11 positions matching TRBD2. CDR3 size: 18 residues. The V segment lost 0 bases and the J segment 0 bases; nucleotides outside the gene matches: 5. Germline V CDR1 and CDR2: MGHRA, YSYEKL. In nucleotides, the CDR3 is TGCGCCAGCAGCCAAGATTGGGGACTAGCGGATAGCACAGATACGCAGTATTTT. Translated: CASSQDWGLADSTDTQYF.

The sample holds many counts of this clonotype. The J gene is TRBJ2-5, the V gene TRBV4-1; D call uncertain. CDR3 length: 14 amino acids. Trimming left V 2 bases short and J 2 bases short, with 9 bases between. CDR1 and CDR2 from the germline V gene are MGHRA and YSYEKL. DNA of the CDR3: TGCGCCAGCAGCCAACCTCCAACACAAGAGACCCAGTACTTC. This translates into CASSQPPTQETQYF.

There are many counts of this clonotype. The J gene is TRBJ2-1, the V gene TRBV5-1, with TRBD2 matching 11 bases. The CDR3 is 15 residues long. Germline V gene lookup returns CDR1 SGHRS and CDR2 YFSETQ. V lost 4 bases and J lost 3; bases outside the gene matches: 3. CDR3 sequence: CASSRGTSGYNEQFF. Written as DNA, the CDR3 is TGCGCCAGCAGCCGCGGGACTAGCGGCTACAATGAGCAGTTCTTC.

Details on this clonotype: A read error may explain this, as a much larger clone is one base away. The conserved final phenylalanine or tryptophan is absent from the CDR3, which likely points to a read error. The V call is TRBV19, the J call TRBJ1-5; TRBD1 matches 7 bases. Trimming at V came to 6 bases and at J to 2 bases, leaving 7 bases not matched to a gene. This CDR3 comprises 15 residues. Germline-derived CDR1 and CDR2 are LNHDA and SQIVND (reference sequence). The CDR3 DNA is TGTGCCAGTAGGGTGACAGGGAGTGGCAATCAGCCCCAGCATCTT. It translates to CASRVTGSGNQPQHL.

The CDR3 coding sequence is TGTGCCAGCAGTTACGCGGCAGGCCGACCGAACACTGAAGCTTTCTTT. Its translation is CASSYAAGRPNTEAFF. The V call is TRBV6-5, the J call TRBJ1-1; no definite D call. V was pared by 2 bases and J by 1 base, with 14 bases between. Germline-derived CDR1 and CDR2 are MNHEY and SVGAGI. This CDR3 has 16 amino acids.

This clonotype was observed many times. This chain joins TRBV9 and TRBJ1-5; D is unclear. The CDR3 is made up of 15 amino acids. V dropped 0 bases and J dropped 2 bases, with 9 bases sitting between them. The germline V gene encodes CDR1 SGDLS and CDR2 YYNGEE. The chain's CDR3 is CASSVGAGGNQPQHF. CDR3 nucleotide sequence: TGTGCCAGCAGCGTAGGGGCCGGGGGCAATCAGCCCCAGCATTTT.

This clonotype occurred many times. The rearrangement uses TRBV5-1 and TRBJ2-3; D remains unclear. Germline V gives CDR1 SGHRS, CDR2 YFSETQ. Trimming removed 0 bases at V and 1 base at J, with 9 bases between. This CDR3 has 15 amino acids. Written as DNA, the CDR3 is TGCGCCAGCAGCTTGGAGGCCAGAGGCACAGATACGCAGTATTTT. Its translation is CASSLEARGTDTQYF.

In this sample, this clonotype turned up many times. The chain employs TRBV28 and TRBJ2-5, with D perhaps matching TRBD2 (5 bases). Germline V gene sequence: CDR1 MDHEN, CDR2 SYDVKM. Trimming stripped 8 bases from V and 1 base from J, with 5 bases between. The CDR3 has 11 amino acids. CDR3: CASGLQETQYF. CDR3 bases: TGTGCCAGCGGACTCCAAGAGACCCAGTACTTC.

J is TRBJ1-1 and V is TRBV5-4; the match to TRBD1 covers 8 bases. CDR1 is SGHNT and CDR2 is YYREEE in the germline V gene (reference sequence). Germline trimming cut 4 bases from V and 3 bases from J; bases unmatched to any gene: 11. The CDR3 extends over 16 amino acids. Written as DNA, the CDR3 is TGTGCCAGCAGCACCGCTGGACAGGGCGGAGACACTGAAGCTTTCTTT. Translating gives CASSTAGQGGDTEAFF.